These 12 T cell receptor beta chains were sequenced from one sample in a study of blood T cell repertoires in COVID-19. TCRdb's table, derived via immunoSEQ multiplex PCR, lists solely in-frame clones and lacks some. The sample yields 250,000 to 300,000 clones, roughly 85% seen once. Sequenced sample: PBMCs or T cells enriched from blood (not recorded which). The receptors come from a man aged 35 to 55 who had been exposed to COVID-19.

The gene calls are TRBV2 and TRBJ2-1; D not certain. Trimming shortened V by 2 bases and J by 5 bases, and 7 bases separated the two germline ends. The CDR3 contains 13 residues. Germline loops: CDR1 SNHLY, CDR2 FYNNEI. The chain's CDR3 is CASSERRDNEQFF. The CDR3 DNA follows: TGTGCCAGCAGTGAAAGACGGGACAATGAGCAGTTCTTC.

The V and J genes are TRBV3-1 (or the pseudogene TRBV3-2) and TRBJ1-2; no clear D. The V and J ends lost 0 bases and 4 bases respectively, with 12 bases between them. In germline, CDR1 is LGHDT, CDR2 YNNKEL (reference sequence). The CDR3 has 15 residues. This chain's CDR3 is CASSQEETAVYGYTF. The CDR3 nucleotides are TGTGCCAGCAGCCAAGAGGAAACAGCGGTCTATGGCTACACCTTC.

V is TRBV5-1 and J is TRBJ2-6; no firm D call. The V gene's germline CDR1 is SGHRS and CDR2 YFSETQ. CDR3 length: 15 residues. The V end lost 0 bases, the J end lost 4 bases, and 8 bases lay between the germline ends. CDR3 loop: CASSLAYIGANVLTF. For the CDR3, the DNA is TGCGCCAGCAGCTTGGCCTATATAGGGGCCAACGTCCTGACTTTC.

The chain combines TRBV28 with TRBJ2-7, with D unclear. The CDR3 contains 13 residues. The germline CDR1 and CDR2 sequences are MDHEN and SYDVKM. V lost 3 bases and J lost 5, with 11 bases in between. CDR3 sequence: CASSFPPFDEQYF. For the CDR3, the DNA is TGTGCCAGCAGTTTCCCTCCGTTCGACGAGCAGTACTTC.

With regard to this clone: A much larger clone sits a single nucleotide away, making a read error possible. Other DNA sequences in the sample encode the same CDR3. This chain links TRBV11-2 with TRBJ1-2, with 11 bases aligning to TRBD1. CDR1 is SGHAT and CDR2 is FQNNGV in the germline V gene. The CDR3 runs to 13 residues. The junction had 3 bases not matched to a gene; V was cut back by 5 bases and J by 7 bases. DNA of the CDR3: TGTGCCAGCAGCCCCGGGACAGGGGGTGGCTACACCTTC. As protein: CASSPGTGGGYTF.

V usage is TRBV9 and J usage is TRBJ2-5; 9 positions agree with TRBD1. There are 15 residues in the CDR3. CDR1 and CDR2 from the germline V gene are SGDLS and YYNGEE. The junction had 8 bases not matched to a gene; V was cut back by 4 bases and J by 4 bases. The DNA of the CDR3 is TGTGCCAGCAGCATTTCGGGACAGGGTACAGAGACCCAGTACTTC. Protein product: CASSISGQGTETQYF.

Written as DNA, the CDR3 is TGTGCCAGCAGCAGCGGACAGGGGACTGGCTACACCTTC. Translation: CASSSGQGTGYTF. The V gene is TRBV5-5, the J gene TRBJ1-2; 9 nucleotides line up with TRBD1. Unmatched junction bases numbered 5, after V lost 4 bases and J lost 7 bases. CDR3 length: 13 residues. Germline loops: CDR1 SGHKS, CDR2 YYEKEE (reference sequence).

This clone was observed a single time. CDR3 sequence reads: CASSFSATGPAFF. For the CDR3, the DNA is TGTGCCAGCAGCTTTTCCGCTACAGGGCCAGCTTTCTTT. The V and J genes are TRBV7-9 and TRBJ1-1; TRBD1 is a possible D gene (6 bases). CDR3 size: 13 residues. Germline CDR1 SEHNR, CDR2 FQNEAQ (reference sequence). The germline V and J ends were trimmed by 3 bases and 10 bases, with 15 bases remaining between them. Full variable domain (missing parts from reference TRBV7-9 and TRBJ1-1): DTGVSQNPRHKITKRGQNVTFRCDPISEHNRLYWYRQTLGQGPEFLTYFQNEAQLEKSRLLSDRFSAERPKGSFSTLEIQRTEQGDSAMYLCASSFSATGPAFFGQGTRLTVV.

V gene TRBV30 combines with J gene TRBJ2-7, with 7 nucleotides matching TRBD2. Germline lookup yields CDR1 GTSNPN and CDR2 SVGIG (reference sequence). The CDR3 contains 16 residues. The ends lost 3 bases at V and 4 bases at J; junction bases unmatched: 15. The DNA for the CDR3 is TGTGCCTGGAGCCGAGGTCCGGGACTATCCGCTTACGAGCAGTACTTC. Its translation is CAWSRGPGLSAYEQYF.

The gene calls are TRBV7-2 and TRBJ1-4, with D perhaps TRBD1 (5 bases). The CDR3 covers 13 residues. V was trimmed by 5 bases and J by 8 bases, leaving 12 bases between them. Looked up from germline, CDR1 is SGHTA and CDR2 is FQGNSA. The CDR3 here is CASSATAREKLFF. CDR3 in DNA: TGTGCCAGCAGCGCGACAGCACGCGAAAAACTGTTTTTT.

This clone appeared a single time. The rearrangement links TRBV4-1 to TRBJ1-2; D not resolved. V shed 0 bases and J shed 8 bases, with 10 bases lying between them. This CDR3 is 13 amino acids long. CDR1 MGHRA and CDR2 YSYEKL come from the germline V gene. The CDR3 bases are TGCGCCAGCAGCCAAGATCTCTGGGCGGGCTACACCTTC. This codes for CASSQDLWAGYTF.

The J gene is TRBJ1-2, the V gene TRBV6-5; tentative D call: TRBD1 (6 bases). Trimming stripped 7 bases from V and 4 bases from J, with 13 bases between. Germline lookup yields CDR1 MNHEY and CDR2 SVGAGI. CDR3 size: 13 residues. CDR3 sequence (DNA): TGTGCCAGCAAATCGGACAGTACCTATGGCTACACCTTC. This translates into CASKSDSTYGYTF.